Frequency places the clone carrying this TCR beta chain as medium-sized. Antigen specificity is unknown. TRB amplification used approximately 0.25 ug of peripheral blood genomic DNA. The sample originates from a study of T cell clusters in autoimmune cytopenias. Study-level results: Healthy donors had roughly 3.3-fold more exclusive TRB clusters than active autoimmune hepatitis patients. Primary autoimmune cytopenia patients seemingly lacked the physiological T cell clusters found in healthy donors.

Looked up from germline, CDR1 is SGHTA and CDR2 is FQGNSA. The CDR3 loop spans 15 amino acids. TRB was amplified by touch-down multiplex PCR, primer pools A and B combined. TCRdb reanalyzed the multiplex PCR reads, giving one entry per CDR3 protein sequence and no DNA. The specimen's table records thousands of distinct CDR3 sequences. The origin of this receptor is a human donor with an autoimmune cytopenia or autoimmune hepatitis (not recorded which). V usage is TRBV7-2 and J usage is TRBJ1-2. Material: peripheral blood. CDR3: CASSLRVSEDYGYTF.